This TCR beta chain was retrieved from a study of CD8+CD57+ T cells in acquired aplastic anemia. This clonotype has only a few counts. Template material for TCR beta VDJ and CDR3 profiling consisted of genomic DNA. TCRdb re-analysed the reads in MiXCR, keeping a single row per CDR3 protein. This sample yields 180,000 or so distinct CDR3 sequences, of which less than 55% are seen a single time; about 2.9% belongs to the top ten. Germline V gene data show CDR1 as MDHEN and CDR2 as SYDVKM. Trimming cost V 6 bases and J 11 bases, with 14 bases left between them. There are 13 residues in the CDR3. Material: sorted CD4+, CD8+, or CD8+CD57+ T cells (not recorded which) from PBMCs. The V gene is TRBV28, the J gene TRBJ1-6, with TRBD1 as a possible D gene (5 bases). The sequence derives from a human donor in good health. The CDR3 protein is CASRTGTGAPLHF. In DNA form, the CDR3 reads TGTGCCAGCAGGACCGGGACCGGGGCACCCCTCCACTTT.